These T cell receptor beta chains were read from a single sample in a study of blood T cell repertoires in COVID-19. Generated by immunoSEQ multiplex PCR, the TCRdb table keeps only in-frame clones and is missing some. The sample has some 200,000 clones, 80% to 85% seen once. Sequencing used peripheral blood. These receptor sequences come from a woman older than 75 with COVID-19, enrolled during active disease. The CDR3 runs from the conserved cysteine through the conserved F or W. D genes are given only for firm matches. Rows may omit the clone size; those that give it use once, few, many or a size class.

DNA: TGTGCCAGCAGCGCAGTGGACAGGGCCCTTTTCTACGAGCAGTACTTC
CDR3: CASSAVDRALFYEQYF
D: TRBD1
V: TRBV9
length: 16
size: -
J: TRBJ2-7

DNA: TGTGCCAGCAATCCCGACAGTAGCAATCAGCCCCAGCATTTT
CDR3: CASNPDSSNQPQHF
D: -
V: TRBV6-5
length: 14
size: -
J: TRBJ1-5

DNA: TGCAGCGCCAAGGGACAGGGAAGGAGCTATGGCTACACCTTC
CDR3: CSAKGQGRSYGYTF
D: TRBD1
V: TRBV29-1
length: 14
size: -
J: TRBJ1-2

DNA: TGTGCCAGCTCCCAGGGGGCGGCGAGGACTGAAGCTTTCTTT
CDR3: CASSQGAARTEAFF
D: TRBD1
V: TRBV18
length: 14
size: -
J: TRBJ1-1

DNA: TGTGCCAGCAGCCCTTTTTGGGGGCAGGGTGAAAAACTGTTTTTT
CDR3: CASSPFWGQGEKLFF
D: -
V: TRBV7-9
length: 15
size: -
J: TRBJ1-4

DNA: TGTGCCAGCAGTGAATTTCCACCAGCGGAGACCCAGTACTTC
CDR3: CASSEFPPAETQYF
D: -
V: TRBV2
length: 14
size: once
J: TRBJ2-5

DNA: TGTGCCTGGAGTAAGCGGGGGGGCTCCTACAATGAGCAGTTCTTC
CDR3: CAWSKRGGSYNEQFF
D: TRBD2
V: TRBV30
length: 15
size: -
J: TRBJ2-1

DNA: TGTGCCAGCACTACGACAGGGGGCTTAAGGTCACCCCTCCACTTT
CDR3: CASTTTGGLRSPLHF
D: TRBD1
V: TRBV28
length: 15
size: -
J: TRBJ1-6

DNA: TGTGCCAGCAGTGATTTGGCTTTGTCACCCCTCCACTTT
CDR3: CASSDLALSPLHF
D: -
V: TRBV2
length: 13
size: -
J: TRBJ1-6

DNA: TGTGCCAGTAGTATGACAGTTAACTATGGCTACACCTTC
CDR3: CASSMTVNYGYTF
D: -
V: TRBV19
length: 13
size: -
J: TRBJ1-2

DNA: TGTGCCAGCTCGTCTCGGAGCTCTGGAAACACCATATATTTT
CDR3: CASSSRSSGNTIYF
D: -
V: TRBV25-1
length: 14
size: -
J: TRBJ1-3

DNA: TGCGCCAGCAGCCAAGACAGGGGAGACGGCTACACCTTC
CDR3: CASSQDRGDGYTF
D: -
V: TRBV4-1
length: 13
size: once
J: TRBJ1-2

DNA: TGTGCCAGCAGCCCAGCGGGGGGGCCAGCGGGAGAGACCCAGTACTTC
CDR3: CASSPAGGPAGETQYF
D: TRBD2
V: TRBV5-4
length: 16
size: -
J: TRBJ2-5

DNA: TGTGCCAGCAGCTTAACCGCGGGGGACCATAGGTCCACCGGGGAGCTGTTTTTT
CDR3: CASSLTAGDHRSTGELFF
D: TRBD2
V: TRBV7-7
length: 18
size: -
J: TRBJ2-2

DNA: TGTGCCAGCAGCCCTTGGGGACAGGGGTCCTCCTACGAGCAGTACTTC
CDR3: CASSPWGQGSSYEQYF
D: TRBD1
V: TRBV7-8
length: 16
size: -
J: TRBJ2-7

DNA: TGTGCCAGCAGGGAGAGGGATACGCAGTATTTT
CDR3: CASRERDTQYF
D: -
V: TRBV12-3/TRBV12-4
length: 11
size: -
J: TRBJ2-3

DNA: TGTGCAAGCATACCGGGACAGGGGGCTAGTGAAGCTTTCTTT
CDR3: CASIPGQGASEAFF
D: TRBD1
V: TRBV10-3
length: 14
size: -
J: TRBJ1-1

DNA: TGTGCCAGCTCACCGGGGAGCATGAACACTGAAGCTTTCTTT
CDR3: CASSPGSMNTEAFF
D: -
V: TRBV18
length: 14
size: -
J: TRBJ1-1

DNA: TGTGCCATCAGTGAACCTAGCGGGTCCTCCTACGAGCAGTACTTC
CDR3: CAISEPSGSSYEQYF
D: TRBD2
V: TRBV10-3
length: 15
size: -
J: TRBJ2-7

DNA: TGCGCCAGCAGCTCCCGATACAGGAGTGATACTGAAGCTTTCTTT
CDR3: CASSSRYRSDTEAFF
D: -
V: TRBV4-1
length: 15
size: -
J: TRBJ1-1

DNA: TGTGCCAGCTCACCGTTTTCAGGGGCGGGGGTTGGCGGCGAGCAGTACTTC
CDR3: CASSPFSGAGVGGEQYF
D: -
V: TRBV18
length: 17
size: -
J: TRBJ2-7

DNA: TGCGCCAGCAGCTCCGGACAGTTGAATCAGCCCCAGCATTTT
CDR3: CASSSGQLNQPQHF
D: -
V: TRBV5-1
length: 14
size: -
J: TRBJ1-5

DNA: TGCGCCAGCAGCCCGGGGGGGGCCAACGTCCTGACTTTC
CDR3: CASSPGGANVLTF
D: -
V: TRBV5-1
length: 13
size: few
J: TRBJ2-6